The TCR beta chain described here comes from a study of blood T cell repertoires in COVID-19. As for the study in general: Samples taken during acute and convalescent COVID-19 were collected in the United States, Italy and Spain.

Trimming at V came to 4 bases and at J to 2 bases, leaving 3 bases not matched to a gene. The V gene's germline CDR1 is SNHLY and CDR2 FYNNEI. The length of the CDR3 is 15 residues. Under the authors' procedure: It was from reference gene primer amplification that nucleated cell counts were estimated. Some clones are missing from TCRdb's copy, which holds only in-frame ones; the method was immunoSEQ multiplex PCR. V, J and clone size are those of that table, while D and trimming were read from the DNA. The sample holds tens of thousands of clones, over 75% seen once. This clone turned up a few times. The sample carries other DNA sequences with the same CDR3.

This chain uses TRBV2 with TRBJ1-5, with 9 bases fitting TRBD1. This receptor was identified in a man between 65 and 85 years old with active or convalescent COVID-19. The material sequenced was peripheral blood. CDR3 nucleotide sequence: TGTGCCAGCAGTGTCAGGACAGGGGGCAATCAGCCCCAGCATTTT. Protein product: CASSVRTGGNQPQHF.